This T cell receptor beta chain was identified during a study of blood T cell repertoires in COVID-19. For the study at large: Specimens from acute and convalescent COVID-19 originated in the United States, Italy and Spain. T cells, B-cell-depleted T cells, or PBMCs provided the cDNA or gDNA that served as material.

The authors' processing: How many nucleated cells were present was estimated from reference gene primer amplification. The assay was immunoSEQ multiplex PCR, and TCRdb's table has in-frame clones only and misses some. That table furnishes V, J and clone size, whereas the DNA furnished D and trimming. The data contain 250,000 or so clones, almost 90% of them seen just once; the ten biggest clones take up about 1.3%. V was trimmed by 4 bases and J by 6 bases, leaving 9 bases between them. There are 13 residues in the CDR3. Germline V gene sequence: CDR1 SGHDN, CDR2 FVKESK. Sequencing was carried out using peripheral blood. This TCR was sampled from a man older than 75 with acute or convalescent COVID-19. The gene calls are TRBV14 and TRBJ2-2, with D tentatively TRBD1 (6 bases). In DNA form, the CDR3 reads TGTGCCAGCAGCCGAGGGGGTCCCGGGGAGCTGTTTTTT. Encoded protein: CASSRGGPGELFF.